The 8 T cell receptor beta chains below all came from one sample that was sequenced in a study of T cell changes during pregnancy in multiple sclerosis. Clones were read by immunoSEQ multiplex PCR, and TCRdb kept only the in-frame ones, dropping some. In the table there are 65,000 to 85,000 clones, about 94% of which are singletons. Source: peripheral blood, taken in the second trimester of pregnancy. These receptors were taken from a female donor in good health, enrolled as a control in a pregnancy study.

The CDR3 is CASAGQGVGDTQYF. DNA of the CDR3: TGTGCCAGCGCGGGGCAGGGGGTAGGAGATACGCAGTATTTT. The chain is built from TRBV27 and TRBJ2-3; tentative D call: TRBD1 (7 bases). Germline assignment: CDR1 MNHEY and CDR2 SMNVEV (reference sequence). The CDR3 is made up of 14 amino acids. Trimming stripped 8 bases from V and 5 bases from J, with 17 bases between.

This chain links TRBV28 with TRBJ2-1, with 10 bases identical to TRBD2. The CDR3 has 14 residues. CDR1 and CDR2 from the germline V gene are MDHEN and SYDVKM. J gave up 6 bases and V 5 bases, and 4 bases lay outside the gene matches. CDR3 bases: TGTGCCAGCAGTCTAGCGGGAGTGTTCAATGAGCAGTTCTTC. Its protein product is CASSLAGVFNEQFF.

The sample holds a few counts of this clone. The chain is built from TRBV7-6 and TRBJ1-1; D not resolved. Germline CDR1 SGHVS, CDR2 FNYEAQ. The CDR3 extends over 13 amino acids. Trimming took off 4 bases at V and 2 bases at J, with 8 bases between the two ends. CDR3 protein: CASSYRENTEAFF. Written as DNA, the CDR3 is TGTGCCAGCAGCTACCGGGAAAACACTGAAGCTTTCTTT. The whole variable domain, filled in from reference TRBV7-6 and TRBJ1-1, reads GAGVSQSPRYKVTKRGQDVALRCDPISGHVSLYWYRQALGQGPEFLTYFNYEAQQDKSGLPNDRFSAERPEGSISTLTIQRTEQRDSAMYRCASSYRENTEAFFGQGTRLTVV.

CDR3 DNA sequence: TGTGCCAGCAGTTTTTGGACTTCAAATGAGCAGTTCTTC. Translated: CASSFWTSNEQFF. This chain uses TRBV28 with TRBJ2-1, with a tentative D call TRBD2 (5 bases). The germline CDR1 and CDR2 sequences are MDHEN and SYDVKM. The CDR3 length is 13 residues. V was cut by 3 bases and J by 7 bases, with 10 bases left in between.

The chain carries TRBV5-8 and TRBJ1-4, with 9 nucleotides matching TRBD1. This CDR3 spans 14 amino acids. Trimming removed 6 bases from V and 8 bases from J; junction bases left unmatched: 8. From germline, CDR1 is SGHTS and CDR2 YDEGEE. The CDR3 region has the DNA TGTGCCAGCACTCGGACAGGGGCGGGGGAAAAACTGTTTTTT. As protein: CASTRTGAGEKLFF. The full variable domain, with the rest looked up from reference TRBV5-8 and TRBJ1-4, is EAGVTQSPTHLIKTRGQQATLRCSPISGHTSVYWYQQALGLGLQFLLWYDEGEERNRGNFPPRFSGRQFPNYSSELNVNALELEDSALYLCASTRTGAGEKLFFGSGTQLSVL.

The rearrangement links TRBV5-1 to TRBJ1-5; 7 nucleotides match TRBD1. The CDR3 totals 16 residues. V shed 0 bases, J shed 3 bases, and the junction held 6 bases outside the gene matches. The germline CDR1 and CDR2 sequences are SGHRS and YFSETQ. The CDR3: CASSLELGTDNQPQHF. CDR3 in DNA: TGCGCCAGCAGCTTGGAATTAGGGACAGACAATCAGCCCCAGCATTTT.

The chain employs TRBV6-4 and TRBJ1-1, with 9 nucleotides matching TRBD1. The trim removed 6 bases at V and 6 bases at J, leaving 8 bases unmatched. The CDR3 covers 14 residues. Germline V CDR1 and CDR2: MRHNA, SNTAGT. The CDR3 nucleotides are TGTGCCAGCAGGGTAACAGGGGGCGCATCTGAAGCTTTCTTT. Amino acids: CASRVTGGASEAFF.

The chain combines TRBV14 with TRBJ1-6, with a tentative D call TRBD1 (6 bases). Germline CDR1 and CDR2: SGHDN and FVKESK. V lost 4 bases and J 5 bases, leaving 12 bases between the germline ends. The CDR3 covers 15 residues. The CDR3, as DNA: TGTGCCAGCAGCCGGGGGCAGGCCGATAATTCACCCCTCCACTTT. Amino acid sequence: CASSRGQADNSPLHF.